Listed here are 12 T cell receptor beta chains from one sample, sequenced in a study of radiation and T cells in renal cell carcinoma. TCRdb's copy holds only in-frame clones and misses some; the assay was immunoSEQ multiplex PCR. The top ten hold around 17% of the sample, which has over 120,000 clones, about 88% seen once. Described time point: blood 4 weeks post-SBRT, at nephrectomy. Treatment of the sample: 15 Gy SBRT to primary tumor, nephrectomy 4 weeks later. The sample consisted of blood, taken from a patient whose treatment included radiotherapy and nephrectomy. Receptors were obtained from a woman in her forties or fifties with renal cell carcinoma.

The chain has TRBV10-1 and TRBJ1-1, with D possibly being TRBD1 (6 bases). This CDR3 is 14 amino acids long. Trimming left V 1 base short and J 4 bases short, with 10 bases between. Germline CDR1 is WNHNN and CDR2 is SYGVQD (reference sequence). CDR3 nucleotide sequence: TGCGCCAGCAGTGAGTACAGGGATAGCACTGAAGCTTTCTTT. Translating gives CASSEYRDSTEAFF.

The chain is built from TRBV9 and TRBJ2-1, with 9 bases lining up with TRBD2. V was pared by 2 bases and J by 2 bases, with 5 bases of the junction left unmatched. Germline values: CDR1 SGDLS, CDR2 YYNGEE. The CDR3 is 16 residues long. As DNA, the CDR3 is TGTGCCAGCAGCGTGGCCGGGACTAGCCCCTACAATGAGCAGTTCTTC. Translating gives CASSVAGTSPYNEQFF. The full variable domain, completed using reference TRBV9 and TRBJ2-1, is DSGVTQTPKHLITATGQRVTLRCSPRSGDLSVYWYQQSLDQGLQFLIQYYNGEERAKGNILERFSAQQFPDLHSELNLSSLELGDSALYFCASSVAGTSPYNEQFFGPGTRLTVL.

CDR3 protein: CASSLGPEQFF. For the CDR3, the DNA is TGTGCCAGCAGCTTGGGTCCCGAGCAGTTCTTC. The J gene is TRBJ2-1, the V gene TRBV5-6; no definite D call. V was pared by 0 bases and J by 10 bases, with 5 bases between. CDR1 and CDR2 (germline): SGHDT, YYEEEE. The CDR3 is 11 residues long.

This rearrangement joins TRBV30 to TRBJ1-4; 8 nucleotides line up with TRBD1. The junction had 4 bases not matched to a gene; V was cut back by 5 bases and J by 5 bases. The V gene's germline CDR1 is GTSNPN and CDR2 SVGIG (reference sequence). This CDR3 has 13 amino acids. CDR3 coding DNA: TGTGCCTGGGGGGACAGGTTCAATGAAAAACTGTTTTTT. Its translation: CAWGDRFNEKLFF.

The V and J genes are TRBV5-1 and TRBJ1-1; tentative D call: TRBD1 (6 bases). V lost 0 bases and J lost 2, with 14 bases in between. Germline V gives CDR1 SGHRS, CDR2 YFSETQ. The CDR3 length is 16 residues. The DNA for the CDR3 is TGCGCCAGCAGCTTGGCCCAGGGGAACTTCAACACTGAAGCTTTCTTT. Translated, it gives CASSLAQGNFNTEAFF.

This CDR3 is CASSLDSGVRGSPLHF. DNA of the CDR3: TGTGCCAGCAGCTTAGACTCGGGGGTTCGCGGTTCACCCCTCCACTTT. This chain links TRBV7-2 with TRBJ1-6; possibly TRBD1 for D (5 bases). V was clipped by 1 base and J by 9 bases, with 16 bases between them. Per germline, CDR1 SGHTA and CDR2 FQGNSA. The CDR3 length is 16 residues.

V usage is TRBV6-7 and J usage is TRBJ2-2, with D unclear. TRBV6-7 is annotated as an ORF whose role is uncertain. Trimming removed 4 bases at V and 5 bases at J, with 5 bases between. The CDR3 has 12 residues. The CDR3 nucleotides read TGTGCCAGCAGTTCCCCGACCGGGGAGCTGTTTTTT. The encoded protein is CASSSPTGELFF.

V is TRBV5-1 and J is TRBJ2-3; TRBD2 aligns across 7 bases. Germline loops: CDR1 SGHRS, CDR2 YFSETQ. Germline trimming cut 0 bases from V and 2 bases from J; bases unmatched to any gene: 3. The CDR3 sequence is 15 residues long. The CDR3 here is CASSLGGGDTDTQYF. The CDR3 DNA reads TGCGCCAGCAGCTTGGGTGGGGGGGACACAGATACGCAGTATTTT.

The chain joins TRBV6-5 to TRBJ1-1; D not certain. Germline V lookup: CDR1 MNHEY, CDR2 SVGAGI. V was cut by 0 bases and J by 6 bases, with 8 bases left in between. The CDR3 totals 13 residues. DNA of the CDR3: TGTGCCAGCAGTTACTCGAGGACGGCTGAAGCTTTCTTT. It is translated as CASSYSRTAEAFF.

The chain has TRBV20-1 and TRBJ2-7; no clear D gene. Between the trimmed V and J ends, which lost 1 base and 7 bases, there was a span of 5 bases. Germline CDR1 DFQATT, CDR2 SNEGSKA (reference sequence). The CDR3 sequence is 10 residues long. CDR3 bases: TGCAGTGCTAGAGTGCGGGAGCAGTACTTC. Amino acid sequence: CSARVREQYF.

This rearrangement joins TRBV18 to TRBJ2-7, with 9 bases lining up with TRBD1. V lost 3 bases and J lost 6; bases outside the gene matches: 6. Germline V gene lookup returns CDR1 KGHSH and CDR2 LQKENI. This CDR3 contains 14 residues. The CDR3 DNA is TGTGCCAGCTCACCGGGACAGGGACCCACCGAGCAGTACTTC. Translating gives CASSPGQGPTEQYF.

The J gene is TRBJ1-3, the V gene TRBV9; 7 bases are a match to TRBD1. Germline trimming cut 6 bases from V and 4 bases from J; bases unmatched to any gene: 7. CDR1 SGDLS and CDR2 YYNGEE come from the germline V gene. There are 14 residues in the CDR3. The CDR3 sequence is CASNYRGAGNTIYF. Written as DNA, the CDR3 is TGTGCCAGCAATTACAGGGGAGCCGGAAACACCATATATTTT.